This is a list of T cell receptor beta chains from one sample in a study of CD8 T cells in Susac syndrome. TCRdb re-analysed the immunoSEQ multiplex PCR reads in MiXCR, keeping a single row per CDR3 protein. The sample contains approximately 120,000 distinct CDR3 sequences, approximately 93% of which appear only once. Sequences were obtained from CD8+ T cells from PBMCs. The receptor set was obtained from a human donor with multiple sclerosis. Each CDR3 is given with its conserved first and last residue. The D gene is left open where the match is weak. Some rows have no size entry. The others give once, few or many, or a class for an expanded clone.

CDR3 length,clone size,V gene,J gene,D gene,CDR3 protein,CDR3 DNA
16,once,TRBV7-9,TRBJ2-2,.,CASSSRGGPNTGELFF,TGTGCCAGCAGCTCCCGCGGGGGCCCGAACACCGGGGAGCTGTTTTTT
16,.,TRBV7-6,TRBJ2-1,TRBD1,CASSSQGQGWPDEQFF,TGTGCCAGCAGCTCCCAGGGACAGGGGTGGCCGGATGAGCAGTTCTTC
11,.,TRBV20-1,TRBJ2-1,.,CSARFGLEQFF,TGCAGTGCTAGATTTGGACTAGAGCAGTTCTTC
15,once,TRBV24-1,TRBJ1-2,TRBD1,CATSLAQGRPGGYTF,TGTGCCACCAGTCTAGCACAGGGGCGTCCTGGTGGCTACACCTTC
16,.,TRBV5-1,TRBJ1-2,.,CASSLASAGANYGYTF,TGCGCCAGCAGCTTGGCCTCAGCCGGAGCTAACTATGGCTACACCTTC
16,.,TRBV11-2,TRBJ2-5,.,CASSLSLGGRKETQYF,TGTGCCAGCAGCTTATCCCTCGGGGGGCGCAAAGAGACCCAGTACTTC
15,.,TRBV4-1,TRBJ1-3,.,CASSQPGTIADTIYF,TGCGCCAGCAGCCAACCCGGGACAATAGCGGACACCATATATTTT
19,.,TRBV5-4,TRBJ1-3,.,CASSLGTSLTAISGNTIYF,TGTGCCAGCAGCTTGGGGACGTCGTTGACAGCGATCTCTGGAAACACCATATATTTT
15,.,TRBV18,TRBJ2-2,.,CASSPAVIATGELFF,TGTGCCAGCTCACCAGCGGTGATCGCCACCGGGGAGCTGTTTTTT
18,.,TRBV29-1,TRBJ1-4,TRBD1,CSVEAPDRGRSSNEKLFF,TGCAGCGTTGAAGCCCCGGACAGGGGGAGGTCAAGTAATGAAAAACTGTTTTTT
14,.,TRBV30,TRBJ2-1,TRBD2,CAWGDYPSYNEQFF,TGTGCCTGGGGGGACTACCCATCCTACAATGAGCAGTTCTTC
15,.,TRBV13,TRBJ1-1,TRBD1,CASSFNRGRDTEAFF,TGTGCCAGCAGCTTCAACAGGGGGCGGGACACTGAAGCTTTCTTT
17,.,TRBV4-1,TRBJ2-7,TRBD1,CASSQAVWDRDVYEQYF,TGCGCCAGCAGCCAAGCCGTCTGGGACAGGGATGTCTACGAGCAGTACTTC
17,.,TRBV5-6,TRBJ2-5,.,CASSSNPRQGGKETQYF,TGTGCCAGCAGCTCAAACCCCAGACAGGGAGGCAAAGAGACCCAGTACTTC
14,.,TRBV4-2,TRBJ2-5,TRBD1,CASSQEGGQGAQYF,TGTGCCAGCAGCCAAGAAGGCGGTCAGGGGGCCCAGTACTTC
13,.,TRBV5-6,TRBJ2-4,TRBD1,CASSLGQGSIQYF,TGTGCCAGCAGCTTGGGACAGGGTAGCATTCAGTACTTC
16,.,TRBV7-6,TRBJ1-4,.,CASSLYIKGRGEKLFF,TGTGCCAGCAGCTTATATATTAAGGGCAGGGGCGAAAAACTGTTTTTT
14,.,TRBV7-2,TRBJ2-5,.,CASSLMYSQETQYF,TGTGCCAGCAGCTTAATGTACTCCCAAGAGACCCAGTACTTC
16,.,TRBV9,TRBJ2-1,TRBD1,CASSVVRDRGDNEQFF,TGTGCCAGCAGCGTAGTCCGGGACAGGGGAGACAATGAGCAGTTCTTC
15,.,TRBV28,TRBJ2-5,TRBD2,CASSLFQSGEETQYF,TGTGCCAGCAGTTTATTTCAGAGCGGGGAAGAGACCCAGTACTTC
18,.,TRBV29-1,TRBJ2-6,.,CSVEDKGHLGSGANVLTF,TGCAGCGTTGAAGACAAGGGACACTTAGGCTCCGGGGCCAACGTCCTGACTTTC
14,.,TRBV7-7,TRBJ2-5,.,CASSGTEIQETQYF,TGTGCCAGCAGTGGTACAGAGATCCAAGAGACCCAGTACTTC
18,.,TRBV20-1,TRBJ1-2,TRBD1,CSARESPTHAGGNYGYTF,TGCAGTGCTAGAGAATCCCCGACGCATGCAGGGGGGAACTATGGCTACACCTTC
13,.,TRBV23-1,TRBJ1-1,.,CASSQSGSPEAFF,TGCGCCAGCAGTCAATCGGGAAGCCCTGAAGCTTTCTTT
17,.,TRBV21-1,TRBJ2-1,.,CASSKPLGGGDDNEQFF,TGTGCCAGCAGCAAACCTCTTGGCGGTGGGGACGACAATGAGCAGTTCTTC
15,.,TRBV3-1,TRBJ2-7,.,CASSQASRASYEQYF,TGTGCCAGCAGCCAAGCCTCTAGGGCCTCCTACGAGCAGTACTTC